Below are 20 T cell receptor beta chains sequenced from a single sample in a study of shared clonotypes between healthy human individuals. TCRdb keeps only in-frame clones here, not all; method: immunoSEQ multiplex PCR. The sample includes about 2.3 million clones, 85% to 95% of them seen just once. The sample was naive CD4+ T cells from PBMCs. Subset defined: CD45RA+ positively selected. Receptor source: a man younger than 35 in good health. Some clones in this sample may be carry-over from other donors' samples.

V usage is TRBV7-3 and J usage is TRBJ2-1; unclear D gene. Trimming cost V 10 bases and J 3 bases, with 19 bases left between them. This CDR3 has 15 residues. The germline V gene has CDR1 SGHTA and CDR2 FQGTGA. CDR3 in DNA: TGTGCCACCGGCTCCCGAGGACCGAACTACAATGAGCAGTTCTTC. As protein: CATGSRGPNYNEQFF.

This clone was picked up one time. The chain combines TRBV11-2 with TRBJ2-3, with a possible D match to TRBD2 (6 bases). There are 14 residues in the CDR3. Germline V gene sequence: CDR1 SGHAT, CDR2 FQNNGV. V was shortened by 1 base and J by 4 bases, with 9 bases between the two germline ends. CDR3 in DNA: TGTGCCAGCAGCTTAGCGGGAGTGGCAGATACGCAGTATTTT. It codes for CASSLAGVADTQYF.

V is TRBV18 and J is TRBJ2-1, with 10 bases identical to TRBD2. Germline V gene sequence: CDR1 KGHSH, CDR2 LQKENI. With V trimmed by 0 bases and J by 9 bases, 14 bases remained unmatched. The CDR3 totals 18 residues. CDR3 DNA sequence: TGTGCCAGCTCACCACCATCTGGAGCGGGAGGGCGGGAGAGTGAGCAGTTCTTC. It codes for CASSPPSGAGGRESEQFF.

The gene calls are TRBV18 and TRBJ1-5, with D unclear. Looked up from germline, CDR1 is KGHSH and CDR2 is LQKENI. The CDR3 extends over 16 amino acids. Trimming removed 3 bases from V and 3 bases from J, with 15 bases in between. The DNA of the CDR3 is TGTGCCAGCTCACCCCGACCCGGCGAGTTCAATCAGCCCCAGCATTTT. Residues: CASSPRPGEFNQPQHF.

V usage is TRBV27 and J usage is TRBJ1-5; 9 positions agree with TRBD1. The CDR3 is made up of 14 amino acids. The V segment lost 6 bases and the J segment 6 bases; nucleotides outside the gene matches: 6. CDR1 is MNHEY and CDR2 is SMNVEV in the germline V gene (reference sequence). The CDR3 DNA reads as TGTGCCAGCAGATCAACAGGGGGCGGTCAGCCCCAGCATTTT. This gives the protein CASRSTGGGQPQHF.

This chain connects TRBV28 to TRBJ1-2; 8 bases fit TRBD1. Trimming cost V 1 base and J 6 bases; bases outside gene matches: 7. CDR1 and CDR2 from the germline V gene are MDHEN and SYDVKM. The CDR3 totals 15 residues. The CDR3 DNA reads TGTGCCAGCAGTTTATCCCCAGGACAGGGCGATGGCTACACCTTC. Its protein product is CASSLSPGQGDGYTF.

This chain links TRBV4-2 with TRBJ2-1; D not resolved. The CDR3 runs 17 residues. Trimming pared 0 bases from V and 4 bases from J, leaving 16 bases between. The germline V gene encodes CDR1 LGHNA and CDR2 YNFKEQ. CDR3 DNA sequence: TGTGCCAGCAGCCAAGATACGCGAGCCGCGTGGTACAATGAGCAGTTCTTC. It is translated as CASSQDTRAAWYNEQFF.

J is TRBJ2-7 and V is TRBV28; 7 nucleotides align to TRBD1. Per the germline V gene, CDR1 is MDHEN and CDR2 is SYDVKM. The CDR3 loop spans 13 amino acids. Trimming at V came to 6 bases and at J to 6 bases, leaving 8 bases not matched to a gene. The CDR3 coding sequence is TGTGCCAGCAGCACGGGACAGCCGTCCGAGCAGTACTTC. This codes for CASSTGQPSEQYF.

Remarks on this clone: The sample carries other DNA sequences with the same CDR3. This chain links TRBV7-2 with TRBJ1-5; a weak D match, TRBD1 (5 bases). CDR3 length: 12 residues. The V gene's germline CDR1 is SGHTA and CDR2 FQGNSA. V lost 3 bases, J lost 7 bases, and 7 bases lay in between. For the CDR3, the DNA is TGTGCCAGCAGCTTGGGGGGGCAGCCCCAGCATTTT. This translates into CASSLGGQPQHF.

The J gene is TRBJ2-7, the V gene TRBV7-5. TRBV7-5 is labeled a pseudogene. The CDR3 consists of 14 residues. As DNA, the CDR3 is TGTGTCAGAAGCTTACAGGGGAGGAGGTACGAGCAGTACTTC. It yields the protein CVRSLQGRRYEQYF.

This rearrangement joins TRBV14 to TRBJ2-5, with a weak D call TRBD1 (6 bases). Trimming left V 2 bases short and J 12 bases short, with 13 bases between. The CDR3 has 12 residues. Per the germline V gene, CDR1 is SGHDN and CDR2 is FVKESK. The CDR3 protein is CASSQQGQVEYF. CDR3 nucleotides: TGTGCCAGCAGCCAACAGGGGCAGGTGGAGTACTTC. Supplemented by reference TRBV14 and TRBJ2-5, the full variable domain reads EAGVTQFPSHSVIEKGQTVTLRCDPISGHDNLYWYRRVMGKEIKFLLHFVKESKQDESGMPNNRFLAERTGGTYSTLKVQPAELEDSGVYFCASSQQGQVEYFGPGTRLLVL.

The chain has TRBV5-1 and TRBJ1-2, with D unresolved. The germline gives CDR1 SGHRS, CDR2 YFSETQ. The length of the CDR3 is 13 residues. V gave up 3 bases and J gave up 1 base, with 7 bases separating them. For the CDR3, the DNA is TGCGCCAGCAGCTCGGACGTTAACTATGGCTACACCTTC. Its translation is CASSSDVNYGYTF.

The rearrangement uses TRBV6-1 and TRBJ1-1, with 8 bases lining up with TRBD1. The CDR3 totals 13 residues. CDR1 and CDR2 from the germline V gene are MNHNS and SASEGT. The V segment lost 4 bases and the J segment 6 bases; nucleotides outside the gene matches: 4. CDR3 region: CASSGTGIPEAFF. The CDR3 nucleotides read TGTGCCAGCAGTGGGACAGGGATCCCTGAAGCTTTCTTT.

The CDR3 spells CASGASPYEQYF. CDR3 in DNA: TGTGCCAGCGGGGCTAGCCCCTACGAGCAGTACTTC. The chain has TRBV2 and TRBJ2-7; D tentatively fits TRBD1 or TRBD2 (5 bases each). The CDR3 totals 12 residues. The V end was cut by 8 bases, the J end by 2 bases, with 10 bases between. CDR1 is SNHLY, CDR2 FYNNEI, per germline.

This chain joins TRBV28 and TRBJ2-7; D perhaps matches TRBD2 (6 bases). The CDR3 totals 14 residues. Germline V gene sequence: CDR1 MDHEN, CDR2 SYDVKM. V lost 4 bases and J 0 bases, leaving 10 bases between the germline ends. The CDR3 DNA reads as TGTGCCAGCAGTTCCGGGGGTTTCTCCTACGAGCAGTACTTC. Protein product: CASSSGGFSYEQYF.

The chain couples TRBV6-5 to TRBJ2-1; D is uncertain. This CDR3 is 15 amino acids long. V lost 6 bases and J lost 0, with 12 bases in between. In germline, CDR1 is MNHEY, CDR2 SVGAGI. The CDR3 is CASSTTVSSYNEQFF. The CDR3, as DNA: TGTGCCAGCAGCACCACAGTTAGCTCCTACAATGAGCAGTTCTTC.

In its sample, this clone was seen a few times. CDR3 sequence: CASRTYDFHEQYF. In nucleotides, the CDR3 is TGTGCCAGCAGGACCTATGACTTCCACGAGCAGTACTTC. The chain joins TRBV5-4 to TRBJ2-7; D remains ambiguous. V gave up 5 bases and J gave up 5 bases, with 14 bases separating them. Per germline, CDR1 SGHNT and CDR2 YYREEE (reference sequence). The CDR3 has 13 residues. The full variable domain, completed using reference TRBV5-4 and TRBJ2-7, is ETGVTQSPTHLIKTRGQQVTLRCSSQSGHNTVSWYQQALGQGPQFIFQYYREEENGRGNFPPRFSGLQFPNYSSELNVNALELDDSALYLCASRTYDFHEQYFGPGTRLTVT.

This sequence joins TRBV19 and TRBJ1-1; maybe TRBD1 (5 bases). Between the trimmed V and J ends, which lost 9 bases and 4 bases, there was a span of 15 bases. Germline V gene sequence: CDR1 LNHDA, CDR2 SQIVND (reference sequence). The CDR3 length is 13 residues. CDR3 DNA: TGTGCCAGCTCATGGGGGAAGATCACTGAAGCTTTCTTT. Translation gives CASSWGKITEAFF.

The V call is TRBV5-1, the J call TRBJ1-4; 8 bases are shared with TRBD1. Germline lookup yields CDR1 SGHRS and CDR2 YFSETQ. V lost 4 bases, J lost 8 bases, and 13 bases stayed unmatched. This CDR3 spans 16 amino acids. CDR3 in DNA: TGCGCCAGCAGCCCTAATTCCAGGACAGGGAAAGAAAAACTGTTTTTT. It codes for CASSPNSRTGKEKLFF.

In its sample, this clone was seen once. This chain connects TRBV5-5 to TRBJ2-3, with D possibly matching TRBD2 (5 bases). This CDR3 comprises 16 residues. The V end lost 0 bases, the J end lost 0 bases, and 11 bases lay between the germline ends. The germline V gene encodes CDR1 SGHKS and CDR2 YYEKEE (reference sequence). The CDR3 coding sequence is TGTGCCAGCAGCTTGGTCGGCGGGCCGAGCACAGATACGCAGTATTTT. Protein product: CASSLVGGPSTDTQYF.